This T cell receptor beta chain was obtained from a study of T cell responses to AZD1222 COVID-19 vaccine. At the level of the study: Both about-4-week and about-12-week second-dose recipients were combined.

Using immunoSEQ multiplex PCR, the repertoire was profiled, and TCRdb retains in-frame clones only, with some absent. The sample holds roughly 140,000 clones; approximately 92% are singletons and the top ten take around 1.8%. The CDR3 spans 14 residues. General study findings and limits: Females outnumbered males among donors, who were mostly white British; clonal diversity was possibly underestimated. Baseline seropositives among AZD1222 recipients totaled only five or six. All repertoire sampling was performed exclusively after the peak T cell response.

Note on this clone: Its target is not known.

The specimen comprised peripheral blood, sampled on day 0 of AZD1222 vaccination. The sequence was obtained from an adult in good health. The chain carries TRBV21-1 and TRBJ1-4. TRBV21-1 corresponds to a pseudogene. The CDR3 nucleotides read TGTGCCAGCAGGCCGGGAGGGGGATGTGAAAAACTGTTTTTT. It is translated as CASRPGGGCEKLFF.